What follows are 27 T cell receptor beta chains derived from one specimen sequenced in a study of tumor-infiltrating lymphocytes in primary liver carcinoma. With 400 to 550 ng total RNA as template and a constant-region primer, TCR beta cDNA was made. Each TCR beta library was derived from three nested multiplex PCR rounds that employed slightly modified ARM-PCR. A C-beta reverse primer was combined with TRBV1-TRBV30 forward primers in the first two PCR rounds, and each round had 10 cycles. MiXCR, applied by TCRdb to the multiplex PCR reads, yields one record per CDR3 protein. The table lists under 200,000 distinct CDR3 sequences, 85% of them singletons, with approximately 18% in the top ten. Co-extraction yielded RNA and DNA from around 20-30 mg of unsorted bulk tissue. The sample consisted of tumor tissue from primary liver carcinoma. The receptors shown here come from a middle-aged man with primary liver carcinoma and hepatitis B virus infection.

In regard to this clonotype: The germline gene is not matched at one end of the junction; a read error may be the cause. The chain carries TRBV28 and TRBJ1-6; D gene unclear. The CDR3 contains 13 residues. Germline V lookup: CDR1 MDHEN, CDR2 SYDVKM. CDR3 amino acids: CSSSSRSFSPLHF. The CDR3 nucleotides are TGTTCCAGCAGTTCCCGCTCCTTTTCACCCCTCCACTTT.

This clonotype was detected only once. The junction differs from germline at one of its ends, possibly a read error. The chain carries TRBV29-1 and TRBJ2-5; D unresolved. This CDR3 comprises 13 residues. The V gene's germline CDR1 is SQVTM and CDR2 ANQGSEA. As DNA, the CDR3 is TGCAGCGTTGAACACAGTGGGCGAGAGACCCAGTATTTC. This gives the protein CSVEHSGRETQYF. Full variable domain (outside the CDR3, taken from reference TRBV29-1 and TRBJ2-5): SAVISQKPSRDICQRGTSLTIQCQVDSQVTMMFWYRQQPGQSLTLIATANQGSEATYESGFVIDKFPISRPNLTFSTLTVSNMSPEDSSIYLCSVEHSGRETQYFGPGTRLLVL.

This chain uses TRBV4-3 with TRBJ1-1; D is perhaps TRBD1 (6 bases). V was trimmed by 2 bases and J by 8 bases, leaving 18 bases between them. The CDR3 covers 15 residues. Germline V gene sequence: CDR1 LGHNA, CDR2 YSLEER. The CDR3 spells CASSQIQGGSMEAFF. As DNA, the CDR3 is TGCGCCAGCAGCCAAATACAGGGTGGGTCCATGGAAGCTTTCTTT.

This clonotype was seen a handful of times. Being one base from a much bigger clone, this may be a read error. V gene TRBV4-2 combines with J gene TRBJ1-4, with 9 bases lining up with TRBD1. Per the germline V gene, CDR1 is LGHNA and CDR2 is YNFKEQ. This CDR3 is 18 amino acids long. CDR3 amino acids: CASNQEATGGPPREKLFF. DNA of the CDR3: TGTGCCAGCAACCAAGAGGCAACAGGGGGCCCACCCCGTGAAAAACTGTTTTTT.

Of note for this clonotype: Given the absence of the conserved phenylalanine or tryptophan at the CDR3 end, a read error is likely. CDR3 region: CASTFSSQSSYNKQFL. Here the CDR3 DNA reads TGCGCCAGCACTTTTTCTAGCCAGAGCTCCTACAATAAGCAGTTCCTC. The V call is TRBV11-2, the J call TRBJ2-1; tentatively, D is TRBD2 (5 bases). CDR1 is SGHAT and CDR2 is FQNNGV in the germline V gene. CDR3 length equals 16 residues.

Points on this clonotype: Its ends do not fully match the called genes, so a read error is possible. The chain links TRBV12-3 or TRBV12-4 to TRBJ2-1; D call uncertain. The CDR3 totals 11 residues. The CDR3 DNA follows: TGTGTCAGCAGTAAGAAGGCAGAGCAGTTCTTC. The encoded protein is CVSSKKAEQFF.

The CDR3 sequence: CASSAGLAGYNVHFF. DNA for the CDR3: TGTGCCAGCAGTGCGGGACTAGCGGGCTACAATGTGCATTTCTTC. V is TRBV12-3 or TRBV12-4 and J is TRBJ2-1; 12 nucleotides line up with TRBD2. V lost 5 bases to trimming and J lost 16 bases; unmatched junction nucleotides: 15. This CDR3 comprises 15 residues.

About this clonotype: This likely comes from a read error, as the CDR3 has no conserved phenylalanine or tryptophan at its end. V and J are TRBV11-2 and TRBJ2-1; TRBD2 matches at 7 bases. The germline gives CDR1 SGHAT, CDR2 FQNNGV. The V and J ends lost 4 bases and 6 bases, in that order; junction bases with no gene match: 12. The CDR3 consists of 16 residues. The CDR3 is CASSYSGTIGSNEQFL. CDR3 bases: TGTGCCAGCAGCTACTCCGGGACTATCGGTAGCAATGAGCAGTTCTTA.

With respect to this clonotype: A junction end diverges from the germline sequence, so it may reflect a read error. This rearrangement joins TRBV29-1 to TRBJ2-5; 8 bases agree with TRBD1. Germline V gene sequence: CDR1 SQVTM, CDR2 ANQGSEA. The CDR3 contains 13 residues. The CDR3 nucleotides read TGCAGCCCCCCACGAGGACAGGGAGAGACCCAGTATTTC. Amino acid sequence: CSPPRGQGETQYF.

The chain uses TRBV11-3 and TRBJ2-5; D perhaps matches TRBD2 (7 bases). Trimming removed 8 bases at V and 5 bases at J, with 24 bases between. The CDR3 runs to 16 residues. CDR1 SGHNT and CDR2 YENEEA come from the germline V gene. CDR3 bases: TGTGCCAGCGGCACAGGGACTAACGGGAGTGGGGAGACCCAGTACTTC. Encoded protein: CASGTGTNGSGETQYF.

About this clonotype itself: A junction end diverges from the germline sequence, so it may reflect a read error. CDR3 sequence (DNA): TGTGCCAGTAGTTCGGTATTTATTCAGTACTTC. It codes for CASSSVFIQYF. The J gene is TRBJ2-4, the V gene TRBV28, with D uncertain. This CDR3 spans 11 amino acids. Germline V gives CDR1 MDHEN, CDR2 SYDVKM.

This clonotype was counted many times. J is TRBJ2-7 and V is TRBV6-6, with TRBD1 as a possible D gene (7 bases). This CDR3 has 15 amino acids. Trimming removed 6 bases at V and 3 bases at J, with 18 bases between. Per the germline V gene, CDR1 is MNHNY and CDR2 is SVGAGI (reference sequence). The CDR3 region has the DNA TGTGCCAGCAGCCAGTCAGGGGGACTTGGCTACGAGCAGTACTTC. Translation: CASSQSGGLGYEQYF.

As for this clonotype: The conserved phenylalanine or tryptophan normally closing the CDR3 is absent here, so this likely arose from a read error. V gene TRBV11-1 combines with J gene TRBJ2-4; TRBD2 matches 8 bases. The CDR3 is 17 amino acids. CDR1 and CDR2 from the germline V gene are SGHAT and FQDESV (reference sequence). The CDR3 protein is CANSFHGISGTKNIQYL. CDR3 coding DNA: TGTGCCAACAGCTTTCACGGGATTAGCGGGACCAAAAACATTCAGTACCTC.

This clonotype was recorded once. Relative to the germline gene, one junction end is altered; a read error may explain this. The chain carries TRBV6-6 and TRBJ2-1, with 12 positions matching TRBD2. The CDR3 has 19 amino acids. Germline V gene sequence: CDR1 MNHNY, CDR2 SVGAGI (reference sequence). CDR3 nucleotide sequence: TGTGTCAGCAGTTACTCACTAGCGGGAGGATCGAGCTCCTACATTGTGCAGTTCTTC. Its translation: CVSSYSLAGGSSSYIVQFF.

The rearrangement links TRBV29-1 to TRBJ2-1; perhaps D is TRBD1 or TRBD2 (5 bases each). The J call may be mistaken, given a closer DNA end match to TRBJ2-7. The CDR3 has 13 amino acids. Per germline, CDR1 SQVTM and CDR2 ANQGSEA. The CDR3 spells CSGGSSRFNKQYF. CDR3 DNA: TGCAGCGGGGGGAGTAGCAGGTTCAATAAGCAGTACTTC.

Notes on this clonotype: In this CDR3 the conserved last residue, phenylalanine or tryptophan, is missing, so a read error is likely. The rearrangement joins TRBV12-3 or TRBV12-4 to TRBJ1-5; 8 bases map to TRBD1. The tail of the sequence fits TRBJ2-3 better, so the J call may be wrong. CDR3 size: 13 residues. CDR3 sequence reads: CASSQGAYQPQYS. For the CDR3, the DNA is TGTGCCAGCAGCCAGGGGGCCTATCAGCCCCAGTATTCT.

In DNA form, the CDR3 reads TGCAGCGTTGGGGTACTAGCGGCAACTAACACCGGGGAGCTGTTTTTT. The encoded protein is CSVGVLAATNTGELFF. The chain is built from TRBV29-1 and TRBJ2-2; 8 bases match TRBD2. With 4 bases clipped from V and 2 bases from J, the junction kept 9 bases outside the gene matches. Germline CDR1 SQVTM, CDR2 ANQGSEA. The CDR3 spans 16 residues.

For this clonotype: Germline is not matched at one junction end, which may reflect a read error. The chain uses TRBV5-1 and TRBJ1-1; 7 bases fit TRBD1. This CDR3 has 15 amino acids. From germline, CDR1 is SGHRS and CDR2 YFSETQ. Here the CDR3 DNA reads TGCACCAGCAGTTCGCAGACAGGGATGAACACTGAAGCTTTCTTT. Translating it yields CTSSSQTGMNTEAFF.

The V and J genes are TRBV11-3 and TRBJ2-3, with 7 bases aligning to TRBD2. The CDR3 runs to 15 residues. Germline V gene sequence: CDR1 SGHNT, CDR2 YENEEA. The V gene end was trimmed by 5 bases and the J gene end by 3 bases; junction bases not matched to a gene: 8. In DNA, the CDR3 is TGTGCCAGCAGCCTTAACGGGAGGAGGACAGATACGCAGTATTTT. The encoded protein is CASSLNGRRTDTQYF.

Comments on this clonotype: A read error may produce the germline difference seen at one junction end. The chain has TRBV6-1 and TRBJ2-2, with D possibly TRBD2 on 7 matching bases. Germline CDR1 is MNHNS and CDR2 is SASEGT. This CDR3 has 15 amino acids. The CDR3 DNA is TGTGCGAGCAGGACGGGGGGCCGAGGAGCCGGGGAGCTGATTTTT. Amino acids: CASRTGGRGAGELIF.

A single count supports this clonotype. The conserved final phenylalanine or tryptophan is absent from the CDR3, which likely points to a read error. V and J are TRBV5-1 and TRBJ2-3; possibly TRBD2 for D (7 bases). CDR1 is SGHRS, CDR2 YFSETQ, per germline. This CDR3 is 17 amino acids long. CDR3 residues: CVSSLILGAGAGDTQYS. CDR3 nucleotides: TGCGTCAGCAGCTTGATCCTGGGGGCGGGAGCTGGAGATACGCAGTATTCT.

As regards this clonotype: The CDR3 end shows no conserved phenylalanine or tryptophan, and so a read error is likely. This chain uses TRBV6-2 or TRBV6-3 with TRBJ2-7; no reliable D call. Germline V gene sequence: CDR1 MNHEY, CDR2 SVGEGT. Trimming shortened V by 9 bases and J by 2 bases, and 14 bases separated the two germline ends. This CDR3 has 13 residues. The CDR3 nucleotides are TGTGCCAGGTGTTACGAGGTACCCTACGAGCAGTACCTC. Translation: CARCYEVPYEQYL.

Note on this clonotype: The germline gene is not matched at one end of the junction; a read error may be the cause. The V call is TRBV6-1, the J call TRBJ2-1; D not resolved. CDR1 and CDR2 (germline): MNHNS, SASEGT. CDR3 length: 14 amino acids. The CDR3 nucleotides are TGTGCCAGAAGTGTCAAACTGACGTACAATGATCAGTTCTTC. Translated: CARSVKLTYNDQFF.

The CDR3 loop reads CASSYVGVKETQYF. DNA for the CDR3: TGTGCCAGCAGCTACGTAGGGGTCAAGGAGACCCAGTACTTC. The genes are TRBV6-5 and TRBJ2-5; a possible D gene is TRBD1 (5 bases). V was shortened by 6 bases and J by 5 bases, with 16 bases between the two germline ends. Looked up from germline, CDR1 is MNHEY and CDR2 is SVGAGI. CDR3 length equals 14 residues.

For this clonotype: The conserved phenylalanine or tryptophan normally closing the CDR3 is absent here, so this likely arose from a read error. The chain links TRBV4-3 to TRBJ1-6, with TRBD1 matching over 10 bases. From germline, CDR1 is LGHNA and CDR2 YSLEER. The CDR3 runs 16 residues. CDR3 amino acids: CVSSSWDRGRNSSLHS. The CDR3 nucleotides read TGCGTCAGCAGCTCCTGGGACAGGGGAAGGAATTCATCCCTCCACTCT.

Concerning this clonotype itself: This CDR3 is missing its conserved last phenylalanine or tryptophan, likely due to a read error. It is unclear where the CDR3 begins or ends on the DNA, so no DNA is shown, and the CDR3 is as TCRdb lists it. The chain combines TRBV30 with TRBJ2-4; TRBD1 is the table's D call and was not checked against the DNA. The CDR3 extends over 14 residues, inclusive of both ends. Germline-derived CDR1 and CDR2 are GTSNPN and SVGIG (reference sequence). This CDR3 reads CAWSVLGTGTIQYI.

To note about this clonotype: Germline is not matched at one junction end, which may reflect a read error. The J gene is TRBJ2-5, the V gene TRBV6-5; either TRBD1 or TRBD2 may fit D (6 bases each). Germline CDR1 and CDR2: MNHEY and SVGAGI. CDR3 length: 13 residues. CDR3 residues: CASRYPGAETQYF. The CDR3 coding sequence is TGTGCCAGCCGTTACCCGGGGGCGGAGACCCAGTATTTC.